This T cell receptor beta chain is drawn from a study of blood T cell repertoires in COVID-19. The wider study: The study drew acute and convalescent COVID-19 samples from the United States, Italy and Spain. T cells, B-cell-depleted T cells, or PBMCs provided the cDNA or gDNA that served as material.

The CDR3 is 13 residues long. Trimming took 6 bases from V and 6 from J; bases not matched to a gene: 6. The germline gives CDR1 MDHEN, CDR2 SYDVKM. In the original processing: Estimated nucleated cell counts came from reference gene primer amplification. Some clones are missing from TCRdb's copy, which holds only in-frame ones; the method was immunoSEQ multiplex PCR. V, J and clone size were drawn from that table, and D and trimming were deduced from the DNA. The top ten clones hold around 3.5% of a sample with 300,000 to 400,000 clones, about 93% of them seen once. In this sample, this clone turned up once.

The specimen was peripheral blood. The sequence was obtained from a woman in her late teens or twenties who had recovered from COVID-19. This chain links TRBV28 with TRBJ1-2; 8 positions match TRBD1. The CDR3 DNA reads as TGTGCCAGCAGGCTGACAGGGGCCGATGGCTACACCTTC. Translation gives CASRLTGADGYTF.